The rows below give T cell receptor beta chains drawn from one sample of a study of cytomegalovirus exposure and HLA in healthy donors. Sequencing was performed with immunoSEQ multiplex PCR; in TCRdb, only in-frame clones are kept and a portion is missing. Counted here are about 240,000 clones, 80% to 90% occurring once; the ten biggest clones make up about 3%. The sequenced sample consisted of PBMCs. These receptors all stem from a young man in good health and CMV-seronegative. Both conserved end residues are part of each CDR3. The order of the fields is V gene, D gene, J gene, clone size, CDR3 protein, CDR3 DNA. The D gene is left open where the match is weak. The size field is filled for only some rows; it gives once, few, many or a size class.

>TRBV2|-|TRBJ2-1|-
CASSVPQQGNEQFF
TGTGCCAGCAGTGTCCCGCAGCAGGGGAATGAGCAGTTCTTC
>TRBV7-8|-|TRBJ2-1|-
CASSLDLGGGEQFF
TGTGCCAGCAGTCTTGACCTTGGCGGGGGCGAGCAGTTCTTC
>TRBV19|-|TRBJ1-5|-
CASSIARVEQPQHF
TGTGCCAGTAGTATAGCCAGGGTCGAACAGCCCCAGCATTTT
>TRBV15|-|TRBJ2-7|-
CATSRGTGHYEQYF
TGTGCCACCAGCAGAGGCACAGGCCATTACGAGCAGTACTTC
>TRBV7-7|-|TRBJ2-5|-
CASSLTVYQETQYF
TGTGCTAGCAGCTTAACAGTGTACCAAGAGACCCAGTACTTC
>TRBV7-3|-|TRBJ2-7|-
CASSLNGVENEQYF
TGTGCCAGCAGCTTGAACGGGGTGGAAAACGAGCAGTACTTC
>TRBV2|TRBD2|TRBJ2-2|-
CASSARDGGAGGELFF
TGTGCCAGCAGTGCTCGGGACGGGGGGGCCGGCGGGGAGCTGTTTTTT
>TRBV7-6|-|TRBJ1-3|-
CASSLARSSGNTIYF
TGTGCCAGCAGCTTAGCCCGGAGCTCTGGAAACACCATATATTTT
>TRBV5-4|TRBD2|TRBJ2-5|-
CASSFGSGGSLLETQYF
TGTGCCAGCAGCTTTGGGAGCGGGGGGTCCCTTCTGGAGACCCAGTACTTC
>TRBV9|TRBD2|TRBJ2-7|-
CASSSKEGLAGYEQYF
TGTGCCAGCAGCTCCAAGGAAGGACTAGCGGGCTACGAGCAGTACTTC
>TRBV5-1|-|TRBJ1-2|-
CASSSGMTANYGYTF
TGCGCCAGCAGCTCCGGAATGACAGCCAACTATGGCTACACCTTC
>TRBV9|-|TRBJ2-2|-
CASSPLLNTGELFF
TGTGCCAGCAGCCCTCTACTCAACACCGGGGAGCTGTTTTTT
>TRBV19|-|TRBJ1-5|-
CASMPLIGVEPQHF
TGTGCCAGTATGCCACTCATCGGAGTCGAACCCCAGCATTTT
>TRBV7-8|-|TRBJ1-3|-
CASTKLGGSGNTIYF
TGTGCCAGCACCAAATTGGGGGGTTCGGGAAACACCATATATTTT
>TRBV30|-|TRBJ1-2|-
CAWMGGAYGYTF
TGTGCCTGGATGGGGGGTGCCTATGGCTACACCTTC
>TRBV5-1|TRBD1|TRBJ1-4|-
CASSRGTGGLEKLFF
TGCGCCAGCAGCCGCGGGACAGGGGGATTGGAAAAACTGTTTTTT
>TRBV11-2|-|TRBJ2-2|-
CASSPPRLITTDTGELFF
TGTGCCAGCAGCCCCCCTCGCCTCATAACTACGGACACCGGGGAGCTGTTTTTT
>TRBV27|-|TRBJ1-5|-
CASSFSRGNQPQHF
TGTGCCAGCAGTTTCTCCCGGGGGAATCAGCCCCAGCATTTT
>TRBV7-2|-|TRBJ1-5|few
CASSLSRQPQHF
TGTGCCAGCAGCTTAAGTCGGCAGCCCCAGCATTTT
>TRBV27|-|TRBJ2-2|-
CASKRGNTGELFF
TGTGCCAGCAAGAGAGGGAACACCGGGGAGCTGTTTTTT
>TRBV10-1|-|TRBJ2-5|-
CASWAGAETQYF
TGCGCCAGCTGGGCAGGGGCCGAGACCCAGTACTTC
>TRBV5-1|-|TRBJ2-1|-
CASSSLAPPSYNEQFF
TGCGCCAGCAGCTCCCTAGCGCCCCCTTCCTACAATGAGCAGTTCTTC
>TRBV5-4|TRBD1|TRBJ1-4|-
CASSSQGDFGKLFF
TGTGCCAGCAGCTCACAGGGGGATTTTGGGAAACTGTTTTTT
>TRBV7-8|TRBD2|TRBJ2-1|-
CASSPPGTSGYNEQFF
TGTGCCAGCAGCCCCCCGGGGACTAGCGGATACAATGAGCAGTTCTTC
>TRBV5-1|TRBD1|TRBJ2-3|-
CASSLVGTGVGDTQYF
TGCGCCAGCAGCTTGGTAGGGACAGGGGTAGGGGATACGCAGTATTTT
>TRBV7-8|TRBD1|TRBJ2-1|-
CASSDKGAREFF
TGTGCCAGCAGCGATAAGGGGGCAAGGGAGTTCTTC
>TRBV4-1|TRBD1|TRBJ1-5|-
CASSQEGYRGDQPQHF
TGCGCCAGCAGCCAAGAAGGGTACAGGGGGGATCAGCCCCAGCATTTT
>TRBV6-1|-|TRBJ2-1|-
CASMWYSSYNEQFF
TGTGCCAGCATGTGGTATAGCTCCTACAATGAGCAGTTCTTC
>TRBV28|-|TRBJ1-1|once
CASSPPLNTEAFF
TGTGCCAGCAGTCCCCCCCTAAACACTGAAGCTTTCTTT
>TRBV19|TRBD1|TRBJ2-3|-
CASSPRGQGDTQYF
TGTGCCAGTAGTCCCAGGGGGCAGGGAGATACGCAGTATTTT
>TRBV9|TRBD1|TRBJ1-4|-
CASSSSLGGYGEKLFF
TGTGCCAGCAGCTCCAGCCTAGGGGGCTACGGTGAAAAACTGTTTTTT
>TRBV6-5|TRBD2|TRBJ2-3|-
CASSSGLAGEDTQYF
TGTGCCAGCAGTTCCGGACTAGCGGGGGAAGATACGCAGTATTTT
>TRBV29-1|-|TRBJ2-7|-
CSVEFTASYEQYF
TGCAGCGTTGAGTTTACAGCTTCCTACGAGCAGTACTTC
>TRBV11-3|-|TRBJ2-2|-
CASSLVGTGELFF
TGTGCCAGCAGCTTAGTCGGCACCGGGGAGCTGTTTTTT
>TRBV7-2|-|TRBJ2-2|-
CASSLVLGHTGELFF
TGTGCCAGCAGCTTAGTCTTGGGGCACACCGGGGAGCTGTTTTTT
>TRBV29-1|TRBD1|TRBJ2-6|-
CSVRQGAAGANVLTF
TGCAGCGTTAGACAGGGGGCAGCTGGGGCCAACGTCCTGACTTTC
>TRBV6-6|-|TRBJ1-2|-
CASKRTADSLGYTF
TGTGCCAGCAAAAGGACAGCCGATTCATTAGGCTACACCTTC